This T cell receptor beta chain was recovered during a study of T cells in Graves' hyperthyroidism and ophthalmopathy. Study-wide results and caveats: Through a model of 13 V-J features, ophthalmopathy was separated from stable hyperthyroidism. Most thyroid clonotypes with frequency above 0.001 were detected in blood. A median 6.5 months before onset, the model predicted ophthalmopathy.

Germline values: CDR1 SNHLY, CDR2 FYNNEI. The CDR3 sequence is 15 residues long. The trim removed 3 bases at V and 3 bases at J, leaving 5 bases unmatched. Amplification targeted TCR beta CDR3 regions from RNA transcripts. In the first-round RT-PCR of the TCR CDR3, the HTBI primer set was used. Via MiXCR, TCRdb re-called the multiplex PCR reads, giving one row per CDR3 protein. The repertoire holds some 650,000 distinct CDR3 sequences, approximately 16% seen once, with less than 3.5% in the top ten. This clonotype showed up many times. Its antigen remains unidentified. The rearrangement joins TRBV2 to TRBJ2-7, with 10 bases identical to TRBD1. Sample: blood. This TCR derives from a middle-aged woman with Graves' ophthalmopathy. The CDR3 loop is CASSDPGQGFYEQYF. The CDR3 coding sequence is TGTGCCAGCAGTGATCCGGGACAGGGGTTCTACGAGCAGTACTTC.